The 28 T cell receptor beta chains given below trace back to one sample, sequenced in a study of T cells expressing NK-cell markers. TCRdb re-called the 5' RACE reads and shows each CDR3 protein once, DNA omitted. Its listing shows hundreds of thousands of distinct CDR3 sequences. Sequenced: blood T cells: a sorted CD56 or NKG2C T cell subset, CD4+ or CD8+ T cells, or bulk PBMC T cells (not recorded which). The receptors stem from a woman aged 18-70 years in good health.

This chain connects TRBV20-1 to TRBJ2-5; TCRdb calls TRBD2, which cannot be checked without DNA. The germline CDR1 and CDR2 sequences are DFQATT and SNEGSKA (reference sequence). The CDR3 contains 15 residues. The CDR3 loop reads CSALSGRGPQETQYF.

The gene calls are TRBV7-3 and TRBJ2-1; TCRdb outputs TRBD2, but without DNA this stays unchecked. Germline CDR1 SGHTA, CDR2 FQGTGA. The CDR3 has 16 amino acids. The CDR3 spells CASSRVGGLRENEQFF. The whole variable domain, remainder taken from reference TRBV7-3 and TRBJ2-1, is GAGVSQTPSNKVTEKGKYVELRCDPISGHTALYWYRQSLGQGPEFLIYFQGTGAADDSGLPNDRFFAVRPEGSVSTLKIQRTERGDSAVYLCASSRVGGLRENEQFFGPGTRLTVL.

V gene TRBV20-1 combines with J gene TRBJ2-2. The CDR3 is 11 amino acids. Germline CDR1 reads DFQATT; CDR2 reads SNEGSKA (reference sequence). CDR3 loop: CSARGTGELFF.

The rearrangement joins TRBV25-1 to TRBJ1-3; TCRdb lists TRBD1, though no DNA is available to test this call. The CDR3 is 17 residues long. From germline, CDR1 is MGHDK and CDR2 SYGVNS. The CDR3 sequence is CASSPQGQGVAGNTIYF. Full variable domain (rest looked up from reference TRBV25-1 and TRBJ1-3): EADIYQTPRYLVIGTGKKITLECSQTMGHDKMYWYQQDPGMELHLIHYSYGVNSTEKGDLSSESTVSRIRTEHFPLTLESARPSHTSQYLCASSPQGQGVAGNTIYFGEGSWLTVV.

This sequence joins TRBV29-1 and TRBJ2-1; TCRdb's D call of TRBD2 is untestable without DNA. Looked up from germline, CDR1 is SQVTM and CDR2 is ANQGSEA. This CDR3 contains 19 residues. CDR3 in amino acids: CSVDIISLAGGTSLGEQFF.

The chain links TRBV20-1 to TRBJ2-7; the D call of TRBD2 rests on TCRdb alone, since no DNA is present to check it. This CDR3 region has 15 residues. Germline V gives CDR1 DFQATT, CDR2 SNEGSKA (reference sequence). The CDR3 is CSARGEREAAYEQYF.

This chain links TRBV5-1 with TRBJ2-3. Per germline, CDR1 SGHRS and CDR2 YFSETQ. This CDR3 region has 15 residues. The CDR3 protein is CASSPDGRLGDTQYF.

The chain uses TRBV5-1 and TRBJ2-7; without DNA, the TCRdb call of TRBD2 cannot be checked. From germline, CDR1 is SGHRS and CDR2 YFSETQ. This CDR3 region has 13 residues. The CDR3 sequence: CASSTRVGYEQYF.

The rearrangement uses TRBV11-1 and TRBJ2-7; the TCRdb call, TRBD2, lacks DNA for checking. This CDR3 is 18 amino acids long. Germline CDR1 SGHAT, CDR2 FQDESV (reference sequence). The CDR3: CASSLGRERTLPSYEQYF.

The rearrangement uses TRBV10-1 and TRBJ2-1; the D call of TRBD2 rests on TCRdb alone, since no DNA is present to check it. This CDR3 contains 15 residues. Germline CDR1 is WNHNN and CDR2 is SYGVQD (reference sequence). CDR3 loop: CASSGMAGVGNEQFF.

The rearrangement uses TRBV27 and TRBJ2-7; lacking DNA, the TRBD1 call made by TCRdb goes unchecked. The germline CDR1 and CDR2 sequences are MNHEY and SMNVEV (reference sequence). This CDR3 is built from 16 residues. The CDR3 protein is CASSSLLGTGGNEQYF.

The genes are TRBV28 and TRBJ1-2. CDR1 MDHEN and CDR2 SYDVKM come from the germline V gene. The CDR3 extends over 14 amino acids. The CDR3 sequence: CASSSEKRNYGYTF.

The chain has TRBV6-2 or TRBV6-3 and TRBJ2-2; the TCRdb D gene call, TRBD1, has no DNA to confirm it. The CDR3 spans 16 residues. Germline CDR1 and CDR2: MNHEY and SVGEGT. The CDR3 sequence: CASSYSSPRNTGELFF.

The rearrangement uses TRBV2 and TRBJ2-2. The CDR3 sequence is 13 residues long. Germline V gene sequence: CDR1 SNHLY, CDR2 FYNNEI. The CDR3 is CASNTRRGGELFF.

The V and J genes are TRBV12-3 or TRBV12-4 and TRBJ1-2; the TRBD1 assignment by TCRdb is unverifiable without DNA. The CDR3 spans 15 residues. CDR3 loop: CASSNLGARNYGYTF.

This chain connects TRBV20-1 to TRBJ2-7. The CDR3 extends over 14 amino acids. Germline V gene sequence: CDR1 DFQATT, CDR2 SNEGSKA (reference sequence). CDR3 sequence: CSARDLAFTYEQYF.

The V call is TRBV9, the J call TRBJ1-2. This CDR3 comprises 14 residues. Germline CDR1 reads SGDLS; CDR2 reads YYNGEE. The CDR3 spells CASSASARTYGYTF.

CDR3 sequence: CSAPVTGRNTEAFF. V and J are TRBV20-1 and TRBJ1-1; TCRdb's assignment of TRBD1 cannot be checked, as there is no DNA. Germline assignment: CDR1 DFQATT and CDR2 SNEGSKA (reference sequence). The CDR3 totals 14 residues.

V is TRBV12-3 or TRBV12-4 and J is TRBJ2-5; absent DNA, TCRdb's TRBD1 call cannot be checked. The CDR3 sequence is 13 residues long. The CDR3 sequence: CASSQGFQETQYF.

The V gene is TRBV9, the J gene TRBJ2-1. This CDR3 has 13 residues. The germline CDR1 and CDR2 sequences are SGDLS and YYNGEE. The CDR3 loop is CASSVAPNNEQFF.

J is TRBJ2-2 and V is TRBV12-3 or TRBV12-4; the D call of TRBD2 rests on TCRdb alone, since no DNA is present to check it. This CDR3 comprises 13 residues. CDR3 sequence reads: CASRGLAAGELFF.

The rearrangement uses TRBV6-1 and TRBJ1-1. CDR3 length: 14 amino acids. Germline V gene sequence: CDR1 MNHNS, CDR2 SASEGT. The CDR3 loop is CASSDKGLNTEAFF.

The V and J genes are TRBV6-1 and TRBJ1-6; checking the TCRdb D call of TRBD1 is not possible without DNA. The CDR3 length is 14 residues. Germline CDR1 MNHNS, CDR2 SASEGT. The chain's CDR3 is CASHPGQYNSPLHF.

The J gene is TRBJ2-5, the V gene TRBV29-1; TCRdb indicates TRBD2, and absent DNA this call remains unverified. Germline values: CDR1 SQVTM, CDR2 ANQGSEA. This CDR3 spans 11 amino acids. The CDR3 protein is CSVRGSETQYF.

J is TRBJ2-1 and V is TRBV7-2; the D call from TCRdb, TRBD2, cannot be confirmed without DNA. The CDR3 has 16 amino acids. Germline V gene lookup returns CDR1 SGHTA and CDR2 FQGNSA. CDR3 region: CASSLEAASGRNEQFF.

The V call is TRBV6-2 or TRBV6-3, the J call TRBJ1-5. Germline CDR1 is MNHEY and CDR2 is SVGEGT. This CDR3 is 17 amino acids long. This CDR3 reads CASSYKFPGPRNQPQHF.

This chain uses TRBV6-1 with TRBJ2-7; there is no DNA to check the TCRdb D call of TRBD1. Per germline, CDR1 MNHNS and CDR2 SASEGT. This CDR3 has 13 amino acids. The chain's CDR3 is CASSWDKYYEQYF.

V and J are TRBV7-9 and TRBJ1-5; as DNA is missing, the TRBD1 call by TCRdb cannot be tested. This CDR3 contains 14 residues. Germline assignment: CDR1 SEHNR and CDR2 FQNEAQ (reference sequence). CDR3: CASTPGTVNQPQHF.